The clone carrying this T cell receptor (beta chain) was detected a few times. What it recognizes is unknown. Preparation of TCR beta libraries was done by quantitative 5'-RACE with molecular barcodes. TCRdb reprocessed the 5' RACE reads via MiXCR and lists one record per CDR3 protein. The sample has hundreds of thousands of distinct CDR3 sequences, about 10% seen once. The entry originates in a study of CD8 T cells in ankylosing spondylitis. Study-level points and caveats: A motif of fewer than ten highly homologous TCR beta variants was seen as apparently characteristic of ankylosing spondylitis blood. Disease-associated clones were CD8+ and fairly uncommon in peripheral blood. From matched ankylosing spondylitis synovial fluid, disease-linked clones were reportedly recovered at significantly enriched levels. There were earlier reports of some motif variants in reactive arthritis synovial fluid and blood.

Sequenced material: blood, either unsorted or a sorted T cell fraction (not recorded which). The sequence derives from a male donor with ankylosing spondylitis.

Written as DNA, the CDR3 is TGTGCCAGCAGCTCGCAGGGTTTCCCTGCAGATACGCAGTATTTT. It translates to CASSSQGFPADTQYF. This chain joins TRBV7-2 and TRBJ2-3; the D gene is possibly TRBD1 (5 bases). This CDR3 contains 15 residues. The V end lost 4 bases, the J end lost 4 bases, and 15 bases lay between the germline ends. Germline loops: CDR1 SGHTA, CDR2 FQGNSA.